A selection of T cell receptor beta chains follows, all from one sample in a study of molecular identifiers for immune sequencing clone quantification. In TCRdb, the PCR reads were re-called with MiXCR into one record per CDR3 protein. The repertoire holds 300,000 to 350,000 distinct CDR3 sequences, with about 21% as singletons. Material: naive CD8+ T cells from blood, with Jurkat cell RNA spiked in. These receptors were obtained from a human donor in good health. Some libraries in this study had Jurkat cell RNA spiked in. Each CDR3 is given with its conserved first and last residue. The D gene is left open where the match is weak. The size field is filled for only some rows; it gives once, few, many or a size class.

V: TRBV27
J: TRBJ2-5
length: 14
size: many
D: .
CDR3: CASSLSNSQETQYF
DNA: TGTGCCAGCAGTTTATCTAACAGCCAAGAGACCCAGTACTTC

V: TRBV12-3/TRBV12-4
J: TRBJ2-1
length: 15
size: .
D: TRBD1
CDR3: CASSSDRGLGNEQFF
DNA: TGTGCCAGCAGTTCGGACAGGGGGCTAGGGAATGAGCAGTTCTTC

V: TRBV27
J: TRBJ2-7
length: 13
size: .
D: TRBD2
CDR3: CASSFTGDYGQYF
DNA: TGTGCCAGCAGTTTTACGGGGGACTACGGGCAGTACTTC

V: TRBV27
J: TRBJ1-5
length: 13
size: few
D: TRBD1
CDR3: CASSGTGGQPQHF
DNA: TGTGCCAGCTCCGGGACAGGGGGTCAGCCCCAGCATTTT

V: TRBV7-3
J: TRBJ2-3
length: 16
size: .
D: TRBD2
CDR3: CASSPTSGSVPDTQYF
DNA: TGTGCCAGCAGCCCCACTAGCGGGAGTGTACCAGATACGCAGTATTTT

V: TRBV12-3/TRBV12-4
J: TRBJ1-5
length: 19
size: .
D: TRBD1
CDR3: CASSFHNGQGNLLNQPQHF
DNA: TGTGCCAGCAGTTTCCACAATGGACAGGGGAATTTGCTCAATCAGCCCCAGCATTTT

V: TRBV29-1
J: TRBJ2-5
length: 14
size: many
D: .
CDR3: CSVEQAGQGETQYF
DNA: TGCAGCGTTGAACAGGCAGGGCAAGGAGAGACCCAGTACTTC

V: TRBV2
J: TRBJ2-4
length: 17
size: many
D: .
CDR3: CASSEILQGLTKNIQYF
DNA: TGTGCCAGCAGTGAAATATTACAGGGTCTAACCAAAAACATTCAGTACTTC

V: TRBV7-6
J: TRBJ1-5
length: 14
size: few
D: .
CDR3: CASSPLSGNQPQHF
DNA: TGTGCCAGCAGCCCACTCTCGGGTAATCAGCCCCAGCATTTT

V: TRBV27
J: TRBJ1-1
length: 14
size: few
D: TRBD1
CDR3: CASRSGTGAFGAFF
DNA: TGTGCCAGCAGATCCGGGACAGGGGCTTTTGGTGCTTTCTTT

V: TRBV30
J: TRBJ2-3
length: 12
size: many
D: .
CDR3: CAWSETANTQYF
DNA: TGTGCCTGGAGTGAGACAGCAAATACGCAGTATTTT

V: TRBV2
J: TRBJ1-1
length: 13
size: many
D: .
CDR3: CASRPQGYTEAFF
DNA: TGTGCCAGCAGGCCACAGGGATACACTGAAGCTTTCTTT

V: TRBV4-3
J: TRBJ1-6
length: 15
size: many
D: TRBD1
CDR3: CASSQGQGADSPLHF
DNA: TGCGCCAGCAGCCAAGGGCAGGGGGCGGATTCACCCCTCCACTTT

V: TRBV5-1
J: TRBJ1-4
length: 19
size: many
D: .
CDR3: CASRGSTDHSLATNEKLFF
DNA: TGCGCCAGCAGGGGAAGCACAGATCATTCGCTTGCAACTAATGAAAAACTGTTTTTT

V: TRBV20-1
J: TRBJ1-5
length: 15
size: many
D: TRBD1
CDR3: CSATTDRDLGQPQHF
DNA: TGCAGTGCTACCACGGACAGGGACCTGGGGCAGCCCCAGCATTTT

V: TRBV12-3/TRBV12-4
J: TRBJ1-2
length: 12
size: few
D: .
CDR3: CASKEGVLGYTF
DNA: TGTGCCAGCAAGGAGGGGGTTCTTGGCTACACCTTC

V: TRBV6-5
J: TRBJ1-1
length: 16
size: many
D: TRBD1
CDR3: CASSYSGQGMNTEAFF
DNA: TGTGCCAGCAGTTACTCGGGACAGGGAATGAACACTGAAGCTTTCTTT

V: TRBV27
J: TRBJ2-7
length: 12
size: many
D: .
CDR3: CASRTGAYEQYF
DNA: TGTGCCAGCAGGACGGGGGCCTACGAGCAGTACTTC

V: TRBV9
J: TRBJ1-1
length: 14
size: many
D: .
CDR3: CASSVGGVGTEAFF
DNA: TGTGCCAGCAGCGTAGGGGGCGTTGGCACTGAAGCTTTCTTT

V: TRBV29-1
J: TRBJ2-7
length: 15
size: many
D: TRBD1
CDR3: CSVSLRGRVSYEQYF
DNA: TGCAGCGTATCACTCAGGGGGCGCGTATCCTACGAGCAGTACTTC

V: TRBV24-1
J: TRBJ2-1
length: 15
size: many
D: .
CDR3: CATGPRDRSYNEQFF
DNA: TGTGCCACGGGCCCTAGGGACCGAAGCTACAATGAGCAGTTCTTC

V: TRBV24-1
J: TRBJ2-1
length: 14
size: many
D: .
CDR3: CATSARIGGNEQFF
DNA: TGTGCCACCAGTGCCAGGATCGGGGGTAATGAGCAGTTCTTC